This TCR beta chain is from a study of siplizumab effects on memory and regulatory T cells. Findings of the study overall: It seemed that naive T cells were more diverse than memory cells and were major contributors to the alloresponse. It was not possible to assign a naive or memory phenotype to roughly 75-95% of proliferating CD4+ or CD8+ clones. Left unconfirmed was the suppressive function of proliferating Tregs from siplizumab cultures.

This clone was recorded once. Its target is unknown. Sequenced by immunoSEQ multiplex PCR; TCRdb stores in-frame clones only, minus some. The data show about 120,000 clones, with roughly 94% seen just once and roughly 1.5% held by the top ten. This CDR3 region has 16 residues. Looked up from germline, CDR1 is MGHRA and CDR2 is YSYEKL. V lost 4 bases to trimming and J lost 0 bases, with 15 bases between them. The sequence derives from a human donor in good health. This rearrangement joins TRBV4-1 to TRBJ1-1, with TRBD1 as a possible D gene (5 bases). Specimen: non-Treg CD4+ T cells sorted from blood. The CDR3 spells CASSPRGWVMNTEAFF. The CDR3 DNA sequence: TGCGCCAGCAGCCCTCGGGGGTGGGTAATGAACACTGAAGCTTTCTTT.